These 3 T cell receptor beta chains share one sample of origin, sequenced in a study of PD-L1 blockade in urothelial cancer. Time point of the sample: pretreatment peripheral blood. Measured with immunoSEQ multiplex PCR; TCRdb has only the in-frame clones, and not every one. The sample yields about 52,000 clones, around 74% seen once. The source was PBMCs, collected around atezolizumab (anti-PD-L1) treatment. All receptors derive from a man between 65 and 85 years old with urothelial cancer.

This chain joins TRBV19 and TRBJ2-3; 12 nucleotides match TRBD2. Germline trimming cut 5 bases from V and 2 bases from J; bases unmatched to any gene: 5. In germline, CDR1 is LNHDA, CDR2 SQIVND (reference sequence). The CDR3 sequence is 16 residues long. DNA for the CDR3: TGTGCCAGTAGTCTCGGACTAGCGGGGACCACAGATACGCAGTATTTT. Encoded protein: CASSLGLAGTTDTQYF.

This chain connects TRBV7-9 to TRBJ2-2, with TRBD1 matching over 11 bases. The J segment lost 5 bases and the V segment lost 3 bases, leaving 2 bases of the junction unmatched. The CDR3 is made up of 15 amino acids. Per the germline V gene, CDR1 is SEHNR and CDR2 is FQNEAQ (reference sequence). The CDR3 spells CASSLRDRGTGELFF. The CDR3 nucleotides are TGTGCCAGCAGCTTGCGGGACAGGGGGACCGGGGAGCTGTTTTTT.

This chain joins TRBV5-1 and TRBJ2-1; tentatively, D is TRBD2 (7 bases). The V end was cut by 2 bases, the J end by 4 bases, with 16 bases between. This CDR3 contains 16 residues. The germline CDR1 and CDR2 sequences are SGHRS and YFSETQ. The CDR3 nucleotides read TGCGCCAGCAGCTTTATGGGGGGGGCAGGGTACAATGAGCAGTTCTTC. Amino acid sequence: CASSFMGGAGYNEQFF.